The text below deals with one T cell receptor beta chain. Its specificity is not known. This entry comes from a study of tumor and adjacent non-tumor tissue in lung cancer. Study information: Patients were aged about 31 to 85, ten or so men and about 5 women, stage I to III. On average, productive TCRbeta reads reached about 4.2 million per sample.

A modified ARM-PCR protocol with three rounds of nested PCR amplified TCRbeta. TCRdb processed the multiplex PCR reads anew with MiXCR; each CDR3 protein has one entry. In the table there are about 100,000 distinct CDR3 sequences, about 60% of which are singletons. Per the germline V gene, CDR1 is DFQATT and CDR2 is SNEGSKA (reference sequence). The CDR3 loop spans 11 amino acids. Study-wide results and limits: Compared with tumor, normal lung showed significantly lower TCR diversity. In normal lung, the top 100 clones were significantly more dominant than in tumor.

RNA was extracted from bulk tissue without any cell sorting. Distant lung tissue was collected more than 3 cm away from the tumor edge. The chain employs TRBV20-1 and TRBJ1-1; D ambiguous. Sequences were obtained from distant non-tumor lung tissue. This clonotype originated in a young man with non-small cell lung cancer. The CDR3 sequence: CRVPMNTEAFF. The CDR3 DNA sequence: TGCAGGGTCCCCATGAACACTGAAGCTTTCTTT.